This T cell receptor beta chain was obtained from a study of blood T cell repertoires in COVID-19. The wider study: From the United States, Italy and Spain came samples of acute and convalescent COVID-19.

Germline CDR1 is MNHEY and CDR2 is SVGAGI. The CDR3 runs 15 residues. V dropped 7 bases and J dropped 0 bases, with 16 bases sitting between them. The protocol was immunoSEQ multiplex PCR, while the TCRdb copy is restricted to in-frame clones and leaves out a portion. The sample consists of around 130,000 clones, more than 70% of them appearing once. V is TRBV6-5 and J is TRBJ2-7; TRBD2 is a possible D gene (5 bases). Sequencing used peripheral blood. This TCR derives from a man between 65 and 79 years old with acute or convalescent COVID-19. In DNA, the CDR3 is TGTGCCAGCACCAGAATGAGTCGGGGCTCCTACGAGCAGTACTTC. Amino acids: CASTRMSRGSYEQYF.